What follows are 23 T cell receptor beta chains derived from one specimen sequenced in a study of control samples from healthy donors and cancer patients. The data were produced by immunoSEQ multiplex PCR, yet TCRdb's version contains in-frame clones alone and is incomplete. The profile shows about 160,000 clones, 96% of them singletons. The sample was blood. These receptors all stem from a woman in her 30s in good health.

The genes are TRBV10-3 and TRBJ2-3; 11 bases match TRBD1. Per the germline V gene, CDR1 is ENHRY and CDR2 is SYGVKD. Trimming at V came to 10 bases and at J to 4 bases, leaving 4 bases not matched to a gene. The CDR3 covers 13 residues. For the CDR3, the DNA is TGTGCCAGTGGACAGGGGGCCTCAGATACGCAGTATTTT. It specifies CASGQGASDTQYF.

This sequence joins TRBV29-1 and TRBJ1-2; D ambiguous. Between the trimmed V and J ends, which lost 0 bases and 9 bases, there was a span of 14 bases. CDR3 length: 13 residues. Germline loops: CDR1 SQVTM, CDR2 ANQGSEA. CDR3 sequence (DNA): TGCAGCGTTGAAGATTTAGTGCTCGGAAGCTACACCTTC. Its protein is CSVEDLVLGSYTF.

In nucleotides, the CDR3 is TGTGCCAGCTCACCACCGCAGGGGCGAAGCACAGATACGCAGTATTTT. This sequence encodes CASSPPQGRSTDTQYF. The V and J genes are TRBV18 and TRBJ2-3; perhaps TRBD1 as D (6 bases). Trimming stripped 0 bases from V and 0 bases from J, with 10 bases between. The CDR3 is 16 amino acids. Germline CDR1 reads KGHSH; CDR2 reads LQKENI.

The J gene is TRBJ2-1, the V gene TRBV4-2; TRBD2 matches at 11 bases. Looked up from germline, CDR1 is LGHNA and CDR2 is YNFKEQ. The length of the CDR3 is 19 residues. The V segment lost 1 base and the J segment 3 bases; nucleotides outside the gene matches: 11. Here the CDR3 DNA reads TGTGCCAGCAGCCAAGGAAGACCCCCGGGACTAGCGGACTACAATGAGCAGTTCTTC. As protein: CASSQGRPPGLADYNEQFF.

This clone was recorded only once. The junction departs from the called germline gene at one end, perhaps through a read error. The chain has TRBV7-3 and TRBJ2-5; no clear D gene. This CDR3 spans 14 amino acids. Germline CDR1 reads SGHTA; CDR2 reads FQGTGA. This chain's CDR3 is CASSFFGSGEAQYF. The CDR3 DNA reads as TGTGCCAGCAGCTTTTTCGGTTCAGGAGAGGCCCAGTACTTC.

V usage is TRBV12-3 or TRBV12-4 and J usage is TRBJ1-1; D is ambiguous. The length of the CDR3 is 13 residues. Trimming removed 4 bases at V and 1 base at J, with 7 bases between. CDR3 sequence: CASSSTANTEAFF. The DNA for the CDR3 is TGTGCCAGCAGTTCAACAGCGAACACTGAAGCTTTCTTT.

This clone was seen a single time. V gene TRBV19 combines with J gene TRBJ1-5; D not certain. V lost 10 bases to trimming and J lost 0 bases, with 13 bases between them. Germline assignment: CDR1 LNHDA and CDR2 SQIVND (reference sequence). CDR3 length: 14 residues. CDR3 bases: TGTGCCACAACCGACATGTATAGCAATCAGCCCCAGCATTTT. Protein: CATTDMYSNQPQHF.

A note on this clone: A junction boundary mismatches the germline segment, possibly from a read error. The rearrangement joins TRBV14 to TRBJ1-2; D possibly corresponds to TRBD1 (5 bases). CDR3 length: 11 amino acids. The germline V gene has CDR1 SGHDN and CDR2 FVKESK. This CDR3 is CASSQDGGAIF. CDR3 in DNA: TGTGCCAGCAGCCAAGATGGGGGAGCGATCTTC.

The CDR3 bases are TGTGCCAGCAGCTTAGAAGCTGGAAGTTCTAATGAAAAACTGTTTTTT. This encodes CASSLEAGSSNEKLFF. The chain links TRBV7-2 to TRBJ1-4; D is undetermined. From germline, CDR1 is SGHTA and CDR2 FQGNSA. The CDR3 totals 16 residues. V shed 1 base and J shed 3 bases, with 12 bases lying between them.

This clone appeared a few times. The V and J genes are TRBV2 and TRBJ1-6; D unclear. Deletions cut 6 bases from V and 10 bases from J, with 13 bases between. Germline-derived CDR1 and CDR2 are SNHLY and FYNNEI. CDR3 length: 13 amino acids. The CDR3 is CASRHKGLSPLHF. The CDR3 coding sequence is TGTGCCAGCAGGCACAAAGGGTTATCACCCCTCCACTTT.

The chain combines TRBV9 with TRBJ2-7; D is ambiguous. The CDR3 length is 13 residues. Germline V gene sequence: CDR1 SGDLS, CDR2 YYNGEE. The V gene lost 0 bases and the J gene lost 4 bases, with 8 bases spanning the gap. Here the CDR3 DNA reads TGTGCCAGCAGCGTAGTTCCGGATTACGAGCAGTACTTC. Its translation is CASSVVPDYEQYF.

The chain employs TRBV6-5 and TRBJ2-5; D is tentatively TRBD1 or TRBD2 (6 bases each). V was clipped by 6 bases and J by 4 bases, with 15 bases between them. This CDR3 is built from 14 residues. CDR1 is MNHEY and CDR2 is SVGAGI in the germline V gene. The CDR3 loop is CASRAWGAGETQYF. CDR3 bases: TGTGCCAGCAGAGCTTGGGGGGCTGGAGAGACCCAGTACTTC.

The chain combines TRBV7-9 with TRBJ1-1; D is possibly TRBD1 (5 bases). Germline CDR1 reads SEHNR; CDR2 reads FQNEAQ (reference sequence). The length of the CDR3 is 16 residues. Trimming took off 8 bases at V and 0 bases at J, with 19 bases between the two ends. Written as DNA, the CDR3 is TGTGCCAGCCATGACGCACCGGGACGGTTGAACACTGAAGCTTTCTTT. It is translated as CASHDAPGRLNTEAFF.

This chain joins TRBV11-2 and TRBJ2-5, with no clear D. The CDR3 loop spans 15 amino acids. Trimming stripped 2 bases from V and 0 bases from J, with 10 bases between. From germline, CDR1 is SGHAT and CDR2 FQNNGV. Here the CDR3 DNA reads TGTGCCAGCAGCTTACGGCGCCACAACCAAGAGACCCAGTACTTC. It is translated as CASSLRRHNQETQYF.

The CDR3 sequence is CASMKNTEAFF. CDR3 sequence (DNA): TGTGCCAGCATGAAGAACACTGAAGCTTTCTTT. The chain uses TRBV25-1 and TRBJ1-1; D uncertain. Germline V gives CDR1 MGHDK, CDR2 SYGVNS. V was shortened by 7 bases and J by 1 base, with 4 bases between the two germline ends. This CDR3 region has 11 residues.

The chain joins TRBV27 to TRBJ1-1; D is possibly TRBD1 (6 bases). CDR3 size: 15 residues. The germline CDR1 and CDR2 sequences are MNHEY and SMNVEV (reference sequence). V was trimmed by 5 bases and J by 0 bases, leaving 13 bases between them. CDR3 region: CASSGRGSMNTEAFF. The CDR3 bases are TGTGCCAGCAGTGGCAGGGGATCAATGAACACTGAAGCTTTCTTT.

CDR3 in DNA: TGTGCCAGCAGCCAACCCCGGGAGACCTCTGGGGCCAACGTCCTGACTTTC. Its protein product is CASSQPRETSGANVLTF. The chain recombines TRBV7-9 with TRBJ2-6, with D perhaps TRBD2 (6 bases). The CDR3 extends over 17 amino acids. Trimming shortened V by 5 bases and J by 0 bases, and 14 bases separated the two germline ends. Per the germline V gene, CDR1 is SEHNR and CDR2 is FQNEAQ (reference sequence).

This sequence joins TRBV25-1 and TRBJ2-7; D is uncertain. Germline-derived CDR1 and CDR2 are MGHDK and SYGVNS. The CDR3 runs to 12 residues. With 3 bases removed from V and 0 bases from J, the gap between germline ends came to 3 bases. CDR3 bases: TGTGCCAGCAGTGATCGCTCCTACGAGCAGTACTTC. It encodes CASSDRSYEQYF.

The gene calls are TRBV6-5 and TRBJ1-2, with TRBD1 matching over 7 bases. V dropped 7 bases and J dropped 7; count of bases not matched to a gene: 15. Germline CDR1 reads MNHEY; CDR2 reads SVGAGI. The CDR3 loop spans 15 amino acids. Here the CDR3 DNA reads TGTGCCAGCACCCCCCGTAGGGGGCCGGGCGGTGGCTACACCTTC. It is translated as CASTPRRGPGGGYTF.

CDR3 nucleotides: TGCAGCGTTGTGGCTAGCGGGAACAATGAGCAGTTCTTC. Its translation is CSVVASGNNEQFF. This rearrangement joins TRBV29-1 to TRBJ2-1, with 9 bases that match TRBD2. This CDR3 comprises 13 residues. Losses at the gene ends were 4 bases for V and 5 bases for J; bases not matched to a gene: 3. Germline CDR1 SQVTM, CDR2 ANQGSEA.

The chain joins TRBV29-1 to TRBJ1-4; D is ambiguous. The ends were cut back, 4 bases at V and 5 bases at J, with 11 bases in the middle. Germline V gene lookup returns CDR1 SQVTM and CDR2 ANQGSEA. The CDR3 covers 13 residues. CDR3 loop: CSVGGRTNEKLFF. The DNA for the CDR3 is TGCAGCGTTGGAGGTCGGACCAATGAAAAACTGTTTTTT.

V is TRBV27 and J is TRBJ1-2; the D is unclear. Deletions cut 6 bases from V and 5 bases from J, with 4 bases between. This CDR3 has 10 residues. Germline CDR1 and CDR2: MNHEY and SMNVEV (reference sequence). CDR3 loop: CASRHYGYTF. CDR3 coding DNA: TGTGCCAGCAGACATTATGGCTACACCTTC.

This rearrangement joins TRBV9 to TRBJ2-7; 9 bases line up with TRBD1. In germline, CDR1 is SGDLS, CDR2 YYNGEE. The length of the CDR3 is 15 residues. The trim removed 4 bases at V and 5 bases at J, leaving 10 bases unmatched. As DNA, the CDR3 is TGTGCCAGCAGCACAGGGGGCAGGGAAAACGACGAGCAGTACTTC. Protein sequence: CASSTGGRENDEQYF. Full variable domain (missing parts from reference TRBV9 and TRBJ2-7): DSGVTQTPKHLITATGQRVTLRCSPRSGDLSVYWYQQSLDQGLQFLIQYYNGEERAKGNILERFSAQQFPDLHSELNLSSLELGDSALYFCASSTGGRENDEQYFGPGTRLTVT.